These 13 T cell receptor beta chains were sequenced from one sample in a study of cytomegalovirus exposure and HLA in healthy donors. Use of 60 Vbeta and 13 Jbeta primers characterized the PCR. Assay used: immunoSEQ multiplex PCR; TCRdb lists only in-frame clones, some missing. The data hold roughly 150,000 clones, with over 70% observed a single time. Sequencing input: PBMCs. Receptors were obtained from a woman between 40 and 50 years old in good health and CMV-seronegative.

Here the CDR3 reads CASSLVAGSNTEAFF. As DNA, the CDR3 is TGCGCCAGCAGCTTGGTTGCGGGCTCCAACACTGAAGCTTTCTTT. The V call is TRBV5-1, the J call TRBJ1-1; D remains ambiguous. V gave up 0 bases and J gave up 2 bases, with 11 bases separating them. Germline V gives CDR1 SGHRS, CDR2 YFSETQ. The CDR3 length is 15 residues.

This sequence joins TRBV2 and TRBJ1-2; possible D gene TRBD1, 5 bases. The V end lost 7 bases, the J end lost 4 bases, and 19 bases lay between the germline ends. This CDR3 comprises 15 residues. Germline loops: CDR1 SNHLY, CDR2 FYNNEI. CDR3 residues: CASTTNLGEGYGYTF. The CDR3 region has the DNA TGTGCCAGCACCACGAATCTAGGGGAAGGCTATGGCTACACCTTC. Looking up the rest from reference TRBV2 and TRBJ1-2 gives the full variable domain: EPEVTQTPSHQVTQMGQEVILRCVPISNHLYFYWYRQILGQKVEFLVSFYNNEISEKSEIFDDQFSVERPDGSNFTLKIRSTKLEDSAMYFCASTTNLGEGYGYTFGSGTRLTVV.

This chain joins TRBV27 and TRBJ1-2, with 10 bases matching TRBD1. The trim removed 0 bases at V and 7 bases at J, leaving 2 bases unmatched. CDR3 length equals 14 residues. CDR1 MNHEY and CDR2 SMNVEV come from the germline V gene (reference sequence). This chain's CDR3 is CASSLSGTGVGYTF. The CDR3 DNA reads TGTGCCAGCAGTTTATCCGGGACAGGGGTTGGCTACACCTTC.

Only one count was recorded for this clone. The V and J genes are TRBV4-1 and TRBJ2-5; TRBD1 matches at 12 bases. V trimming: 4 bases; J trimming: 5 bases; junction bases outside the gene matches: 8. The CDR3 runs to 16 residues. Germline values: CDR1 MGHRA, CDR2 YSYEKL. CDR3 sequence: CASSLSGTGGDETQYF. CDR3 bases: TGCGCCAGCAGCCTCTCCGGGACAGGGGGCGACGAGACCCAGTACTTC.

This clone was seen a few times. The chain is built from TRBV5-1 and TRBJ2-7, with unresolved D. The V and J ends lost 3 bases and 3 bases respectively, with 16 bases between them. The germline V gene has CDR1 SGHRS and CDR2 YFSETQ. This CDR3 region has 15 residues. The CDR3, as DNA: TGCGCCAGCAGCTCCGGGTCAGTACCTTTCTACGAGCAGTACTTC. It is translated as CASSSGSVPFYEQYF.

This chain connects TRBV27 to TRBJ2-3; possibly TRBD2 for D (6 bases). Germline V gene lookup returns CDR1 MNHEY and CDR2 SMNVEV (reference sequence). The CDR3 extends over 16 amino acids. The V end was cut by 6 bases, the J end by 2 bases, with 18 bases between. CDR3 bases: TGTGCCAGCAGGCCTAGCGTCCGGATTTTCACAGATACGCAGTATTTT. Translating gives CASRPSVRIFTDTQYF.

Only a few counts were recorded for this clone. The chain is built from TRBV9 and TRBJ1-4; D might be TRBD1 (5 bases). Trimming shortened V by 4 bases and J by 2 bases, and 18 bases separated the two germline ends. CDR3 length equals 17 residues. Germline V gives CDR1 SGDLS, CDR2 YYNGEE. The CDR3 is CASSPGRQGRTNEKLFF. The CDR3 nucleotides are TGTGCCAGCAGCCCGGGGAGGCAGGGAAGGACTAATGAAAAACTGTTTTTT.

The chain combines TRBV27 with TRBJ2-7; 10 bases fit TRBD1. The CDR3 extends over 15 amino acids. CDR1 is MNHEY, CDR2 SMNVEV, per germline (reference sequence). The V segment lost 5 bases and the J segment 2 bases; nucleotides outside the gene matches: 6. The CDR3 DNA reads TGTGCCAGCAGTGCAAGACAGGGGGCAGCCTACGAGCAGTACTTC. The encoded protein is CASSARQGAAYEQYF.

The V and J genes are TRBV19 and TRBJ2-5; 7 nucleotides line up with TRBD1. The CDR3 has 15 amino acids. The trim removed 3 bases at V and 2 bases at J, leaving 6 bases unmatched. Germline-derived CDR1 and CDR2 are LNHDA and SQIVND (reference sequence). For the CDR3, the DNA is TGTGCCAGTAGTATGGGACCGGGACAGCAAGAGACCCAGTACTTC. Encoded protein: CASSMGPGQQETQYF.

The chain uses TRBV6-1 and TRBJ2-7; D is perhaps TRBD2 (6 bases). V lost 6 bases, J lost 5 bases, and 11 bases lay in between. The CDR3 sequence is 12 residues long. The germline V gene encodes CDR1 MNHNS and CDR2 SASEGT. CDR3 bases: TGTGCCAGCAGGGGGGGAAGGAACGAGCAGTACTTC. It codes for CASRGGRNEQYF.

About this clone itself: One end of the junction varies from germline; a read error may be responsible. The chain links TRBV7-9 to TRBJ2-2; weak D call: TRBD2 (6 bases). This CDR3 is built from 15 residues. CDR1 is SEHNR, CDR2 FQNEAQ, per germline (reference sequence). The CDR3 coding sequence is TGTTCCAGCAGCTTAGGCGGGGCCAACACCGGGGAGCTGTTTTTT. As protein: CSSSLGGANTGELFF.

The chain couples TRBV7-8 to TRBJ2-5, with 7 bases fitting TRBD2. J was trimmed by 5 bases and V by 5 bases; bases with no gene match: 11. CDR3 length: 15 amino acids. Per germline, CDR1 SGHVS and CDR2 FQNEAQ. CDR3 loop: CASSLGGEIIETQYF. DNA of the CDR3: TGTGCCAGCAGCCTTGGGGGGGAGATTATTGAGACCCAGTACTTC.

V and J are TRBV13 and TRBJ2-2, with a weak D call TRBD2 (5 bases). The CDR3 consists of 14 residues. The germline CDR1 and CDR2 sequences are PRHDT and FYEKMQ (reference sequence). Trimming left V 3 bases short and J 8 bases short, with 13 bases between. The CDR3: CASSFLPGSGELFF. CDR3 sequence (DNA): TGTGCCAGCAGCTTCCTCCCGGGGTCGGGGGAGCTGTTTTTT. Combining the CDR3 with reference TRBV13 and TRBJ2-2 gives the whole variable domain AAGVIQSPRHLIKEKRETATLKCYPIPRHDTVYWYQQGPGQDPQFLISFYEKMQSDKGSIPDRFSAQQFSDYHSELNMSSLELGDSALYFCASSFLPGSGELFFGEGSRLTVL.